The sequence of this T cell receptor (beta chain) was determined in a study of T cells after yellow fever vaccination. Overall study context: Fractions with few cells were prepared using SMART-Seq v4 Ultra Low Input.

This clonotype was observed at least ten times. TCRdb passed the 5' RACE reads through MiXCR, listing each CDR3 protein once. Of 200,000 to 300,000 distinct CDR3 sequences listed, roughly 3.5% were seen once; the top ten hold around a fifth. CDR3 length equals 13 residues. Germline assignment: CDR1 SGHRS and CDR2 YFSETQ. With 4 bases clipped from V and 9 bases from J, the junction kept 7 bases outside the gene matches. Sequenced here: PBMCs, sampled 15 days after the yellow fever booster vaccination. V and J are TRBV5-1 and TRBJ2-1, with TRBD1 matching 7 bases. This TCR was sampled from a man aged 18 to 29 who received the YFV17D yellow fever vaccine. The CDR3 region is CASSDHRDSEQFF. DNA for the CDR3: TGCGCCAGCAGCGACCACAGGGACAGTGAGCAGTTCTTC.